Listed below are T cell receptor beta chains from one sample, sequenced in a study of OX40 agonist ivuxolimab in advanced cancers. Sequenced by immunoSEQ multiplex PCR; TCRdb stores in-frame clones only, minus some. The repertoire consists of some 67,000 clones, with roughly 90% occurring once and the leading ten covering approximately 0.25%. The sample consisted of CD4+ or CD8+ T cells sorted from blood, taken in a trial of the OX40 agonist ivuxolimab. These receptors were obtained from an adult with an advanced solid tumor such as melanoma, head and neck, liver or kidney cancer. Both conserved end residues are part of each CDR3. Each record gives: J gene, clone size, V gene, D gene, CDR3 DNA, CDR3 protein. D genes are given only for firm matches. Only part of the rows carry a size: once, few, many, or a class if the clone is expanded.

>TRBJ2-1|-|TRBV4-2|TRBD2
TGTGCCAGCAGCCAACTTAGCGGGAGGTACAATGAGCAGTTCTTC
CASSQLSGRYNEQFF
>TRBJ1-1|once|TRBV27|-
TGTGCCAGCACTAGGTCCGGGGGCGAACGGAACACTGAAGCTTTCTTT
CASTRSGGERNTEAFF
>TRBJ2-1|-|TRBV6-6|-
TGTGCCAGCAGTTACGGAGGGACTGGCAATGAGCAGTTCTTC
CASSYGGTGNEQFF
>TRBJ2-3|-|TRBV21-1|-
TGTGCCAGCAGCAAACCAACCGGGACTAGCGGGAAGAGTGATACGCAGTATTTT
CASSKPTGTSGKSDTQYF
>TRBJ1-5|once|TRBV7-2|-
TGTGCCAGCAGCTTAGGCGGAGCACTAAGCGGGAATCAGCCCCAGCATTTT
CASSLGGALSGNQPQHF
>TRBJ1-1|once|TRBV6-6|TRBD1
TGTGCCAGCAGCCGCCAGGGGGCATTAACTGAAGCTTTCTTT
CASSRQGALTEAFF
>TRBJ2-1|-|TRBV10-1|-
TGCGCCAGCAGTGAGGGGGATAGGGATGAGCAGTTCTTC
CASSEGDRDEQFF
>TRBJ2-1|once|TRBV7-7|TRBD1
TGTGCCAGCAGCGGGGGACAGGGGAGTACGCAGTTCTTC
CASSGGQGSTQFF
>TRBJ2-7|-|TRBV18|-
TGTGCCAGCTCGCCCGGGACTTCCTCCTACGAGCAGTACTTC
CASSPGTSSYEQYF
>TRBJ1-2|-|TRBV5-1|TRBD1
TGCGCCAGCAGCCCCAATTCACAGGGGTTGGATGGCTACACCTTC
CASSPNSQGLDGYTF
>TRBJ1-2|-|TRBV5-6|TRBD1
TGTGCCAGCAGCCACCGGGACAGACCAAGCTATGGCTACACCTTC
CASSHRDRPSYGYTF
>TRBJ1-3|-|TRBV7-2|TRBD1
TGTGCCAGCAGCATGGGACAGGGGGCGGCAGGAGGAAACACCATATATTTT
CASSMGQGAAGGNTIYF
>TRBJ2-1|-|TRBV27|-
TGTGCCAGCAGTGTAACCATTAGCTCCTACAATGAGCAGTTCTTC
CASSVTISSYNEQFF
>TRBJ2-3|-|TRBV11-3|-
TGTGCCAGCAGCTTAGATGGACTATTTGCAGATACGCAGTATTTT
CASSLDGLFADTQYF
>TRBJ2-1|-|TRBV18|TRBD2
TGTGCCAGCTCACCACAAAGCGGGATGGCCGATGTTAATGGTGAGCAGTTCTTC
CASSPQSGMADVNGEQFF
>TRBJ2-1|-|TRBV2|TRBD2
TGTGCCAGCCAAGGACTAGTGTCCTACAATGAGCAGTTCTTC
CASQGLVSYNEQFF
>TRBJ2-7|-|TRBV10-3|-
TGTGCCATCAGCCTCGGGGGCTCCTACGAGCAGTACTTC
CAISLGGSYEQYF
>TRBJ2-4|-|TRBV5-4|TRBD1
TGTGCCAGCAGTCCCGGGACAGGGGAAAATTTGAGAAACATTCAGTACTTC
CASSPGTGENLRNIQYF
>TRBJ2-3|-|TRBV5-1|-
TGCGCCAGCAGCTTGGCTAACCCTAGCACAGATACGCAGTATTTT
CASSLANPSTDTQYF
>TRBJ1-3|-|TRBV6-6|-
TGTGCCAGTAGCGACGGGAACACCATATATTTT
CASSDGNTIYF
>TRBJ2-1|-|TRBV5-1|TRBD2
TGCGCCAGCAGCCCTCCGGGACTAGCGGGAGGGAATGAGCAGTTCTTC
CASSPPGLAGGNEQFF
>TRBJ1-1|-|TRBV27|-
TGTGCCAGCAGTGCCTCTGGGGGATGGGGCACTGAAGCTTTCTTT
CASSASGGWGTEAFF
>TRBJ2-1|-|TRBV18|-
TGTGCCAGCTCACCAACAAGCGCCACTGAGCAGTTCTTC
CASSPTSATEQFF
>TRBJ2-2|-|TRBV27|TRBD2
TGTGCCAGCAGTAAAGGGACTAGCGGGAGTATCGGGGAGCTGTTTTTT
CASSKGTSGSIGELFF
>TRBJ1-5|-|TRBV19|TRBD1
TGTGCCAGTAGTATCAGGACAGGGGGCCGGCCCCAGCATTTT
CASSIRTGGRPQHF
>TRBJ1-4|-|TRBV7-9|TRBD1
TGTGCCAGCAGCTCCCCGACAGGGGGAGGTGAAAAACTGTTTTTT
CASSSPTGGGEKLFF
>TRBJ1-1|-|TRBV7-2|-
TGTGCCAGCAGCTTAGGTCTCGCGAACACTGAAGCTTTCTTT
CASSLGLANTEAFF
>TRBJ2-5|-|TRBV5-1|-
TGCGCCAGCAGCCCCCGTTTATTTGGGGGACAAGAGACCCAGTACTTC
CASSPRLFGGQETQYF
>TRBJ2-7|-|TRBV5-1|-
TGCGCCAGCAGCTTGGCGGGATTACAGCATTCCGAGCAGTACTTC
CASSLAGLQHSEQYF
>TRBJ1-1|-|TRBV7-2|-
TGTGCCAGCAGCTCTGAACTGAGGACTGAAGCTTTCTTT
CASSSELRTEAFF
>TRBJ2-7|-|TRBV4-2|-
TGTGCCAGCAGCCAAGAAGACGGGAGTTACGAGCAGTACTTC
CASSQEDGSYEQYF
>TRBJ2-7|-|TRBV4-3|-
TGCGCCAGCAGCCAAGAGGGCTCCGGGCAGTACTTC
CASSQEGSGQYF
>TRBJ2-3|-|TRBV5-1|TRBD2
TGCGCCAGCAGCGCCGGGACTAGCGGGTTTCTAGATACGCAGTATTTT
CASSAGTSGFLDTQYF
>TRBJ2-1|-|TRBV28|-
TGTGCCAGCAGCCCGCATGGATTCCCCAATGAGCAGTTCTTC
CASSPHGFPNEQFF
>TRBJ1-2|-|TRBV7-8|-
TGTGCCAGCAGCTCGACAGTGGGCTATGGCTACACCTTC
CASSSTVGYGYTF
>TRBJ2-7|-|TRBV14|-
TGTGCCAGCAGCCCCCAGGGCAGGTCCTACGAGCAGTACTTC
CASSPQGRSYEQYF
>TRBJ2-1|-|TRBV18|-
TGTGCCAGCTCAGTCGGGCCCCGCGGCGATGAGCAGTTCTTC
CASSVGPRGDEQFF
>TRBJ2-1|-|TRBV7-2|-
TGTGCCAGCAGCTTAGTCGGGGTAGATGAGCAGTTCTTC
CASSLVGVDEQFF
>TRBJ1-1|-|TRBV5-4|TRBD1
TGTGCCAGCAGCCGACAGGGGGCGATGGGGACTGAAGCTTTCTTT
CASSRQGAMGTEAFF
>TRBJ2-4|-|TRBV6-4|TRBD2
TGTGCCAGCAGTGTACGGGGGGGCAAAAACATTCAGTACTTC
CASSVRGGKNIQYF
>TRBJ2-1|-|TRBV5-4|TRBD2
TGTGCCAGCAGCCCAGAGGCTGGCGGGAGCTCCTACAATGAGCAGTTCTTC
CASSPEAGGSSYNEQFF
>TRBJ1-3|-|TRBV6-1|-
TGTGCCAGCAGTGACAGGACAACGACTGGAAACACCATATATTTT
CASSDRTTTGNTIYF
>TRBJ2-2|-|TRBV5-1|-
TGCGCCAGCAGCGATACCGGGACAACGAACACCGGGGAGCTGTTTTTT
CASSDTGTTNTGELFF
>TRBJ2-7|-|TRBV16|-
TGTGCCAGCAGCCAATCATCGTTCTTGCAGCGGTCCTACGAGCAGTACTTC
CASSQSSFLQRSYEQYF
>TRBJ2-7|-|TRBV5-4|TRBD2
TGTGCCAGCAGCTTAGCGGGAGGGCGCTACGAGCAGTACTTC
CASSLAGGRYEQYF
>TRBJ1-2|-|TRBV5-1|-
TGCGCCAGCAGCCCAGGGAATAACTATGGCTACACCTTC
CASSPGNNYGYTF
>TRBJ2-1|-|TRBV19|TRBD2
TGTGCCAGTAGTATAGCCCCTGACAGGGGGCGCCTAGCGGGAGGGTACAATGAGCAGTTCTTC
CASSIAPDRGRLAGGYNEQFF
>TRBJ2-1|-|TRBV5-1|TRBD2
TGCGCCAGCAGCTTGGGGACATCCGGGACTAGCGGAACAAATGAGCAGTTCTTC
CASSLGTSGTSGTNEQFF